This T cell receptor beta chain was sequenced in a study of high-grade serous ovarian cancer treatment subgroups. Study overall: Each sample yielded on average about 7,000 unique TCR beta rearrangements from 14,000 or so reads.

Of note for this clone: Its antigen is still unknown.

Study results and caveats: TCR clonal relatedness correlated positively with neoantigen level. Repertoire similarity ranged about 0.095 to 0.8 between tumors of one patient.

Tumor samples were taken before definitive surgery or chemotherapy. Produced via immunoSEQ multiplex PCR; TCRdb's table is partial and in-frame only. The sample lists roughly 6,000 clones; 55% to 75% were seen once. Sequencing was done on a sample of tumor tissue. This TCR was sampled from a human donor with high-grade serous ovarian cancer.

For the CDR3, the DNA is TGTGCCAGCAGTTACGTGAAGAACACTGAAGCTTTCTTT. Protein sequence: CASSYVKNTEAFF. The J gene is TRBJ1-1, the V gene TRBV6-5, with D unresolved. Looked up from germline, CDR1 is MNHEY and CDR2 is SVGAGI. The CDR3 totals 13 residues. V lost 2 bases to trimming and J lost 1 base, with 5 bases between them.